Here is one T cell receptor beta chain with its context. The sample originates from a study of shared clonotypes between healthy human individuals. A deep-level run was used for the assay. Several immunoSEQ plates held equal portions of the genomic DNA taken from each subset. Here immunoSEQ multiplex PCR was the method, and the copy in TCRdb shows in-frame clones only, minus some. The sample consists of about 2.3 million clones, around 92% of them appearing once. The V gene's germline CDR1 is LNHDA and CDR2 SQIVND (reference sequence). The CDR3 is made up of 14 amino acids. V shed 3 bases and J 9 bases; nucleotides not matched to a gene: 6. Donation came from healthy HIV-negative adults that had no recent acute infections or vaccinations.

The chain links TRBV19 to TRBJ1-5; TRBD1 aligns across 9 bases. The sequencing input was naive CD4+ T cells from PBMCs. Subset here: CD45RA+ positively selected. This sequence originates from a man between 18 and 29 years old in good health. Some clones in this sample may be carry-over from other donors' samples. The CDR3 coding sequence is TGTGCCAGTAGTATCGGGGACAGGGTGGGGCCCCAGCATTTT. This gives the protein CASSIGDRVGPQHF.